The 30 T cell receptor beta chains presented below share a single source sample, sequenced in a study of control samples from healthy donors and cancer patients. TCRdb's copy holds only in-frame clones and misses some; the assay was immunoSEQ multiplex PCR. Among roughly 80,000 clones listed, approximately 92% were seen once. Sequencing was performed on blood. All receptors come from a woman in her sixties in good health.

CDR3 region: CASSSMGGSGNQPQHF. DNA for the CDR3: TGTGCCAGCAGCTCGATGGGGGGATCGGGCAATCAGCCCCAGCATTTT. V gene TRBV3-1 (or the pseudogene TRBV3-2) combines with J gene TRBJ1-5; TRBD1 is a possible D gene (5 bases). The V gene's germline CDR1 is LGHDT and CDR2 YNNKEL (reference sequence). Trimming removed 5 bases from V and 2 bases from J, with 16 bases in between. This CDR3 is 16 amino acids long.

About this clone: Its ends do not fully match the called genes, so a read error is possible. The chain is built from TRBV11-3 and TRBJ2-1, with 10 bases aligning to TRBD2. The CDR3 loop spans 16 amino acids. Germline V gene lookup returns CDR1 SGHNT and CDR2 YENEEA. CDR3 protein: CASSHGLAAAYTEQFF. The CDR3 bases are TGTGCCAGCAGCCACGGACTAGCGGCGGCATACACTGAGCAGTTCTTC. Filled out from reference TRBV11-3 and TRBJ2-1, the complete variable domain reads EAGVVQSPRYKIIEKKQPVAFWCNPISGHNTLYWYLQNLGQGPELLIRYENEEAVDDSQLPKDRFSAERLKGVDSTLKIQPAELGDSAVYLCASSHGLAAAYTEQFFGPGTRLTVL.

V and J are TRBV30 and TRBJ1-4; D call uncertain. The germline gives CDR1 GTSNPN, CDR2 SVGIG (reference sequence). The CDR3 is made up of 13 amino acids. The V end was cut by 4 bases, the J end by 8 bases, with 14 bases between. CDR3 sequence reads: CAWNSWPGEKLFF. For the CDR3, the DNA is TGTGCCTGGAATTCGTGGCCGGGAGAAAAACTGTTTTTT.

The chain has TRBV9 and TRBJ2-4; the match to TRBD2 covers 7 bases. CDR3 length: 15 residues. Looked up from germline, CDR1 is SGDLS and CDR2 is YYNGEE. After removal of 4 bases from V and 7 bases from J, the junction contained 11 bases not matched to a gene. CDR3 coding DNA: TGTGCCAGCAGCCCTGGGGGGAGGGCCGAGAACATTCAGTACTTC. Residues: CASSPGGRAENIQYF. The full variable domain, with the rest looked up from reference TRBV9 and TRBJ2-4, is DSGVTQTPKHLITATGQRVTLRCSPRSGDLSVYWYQQSLDQGLQFLIQYYNGEERAKGNILERFSAQQFPDLHSELNLSSLELGDSALYFCASSPGGRAENIQYFGAGTRLSVL.

The chain uses TRBV7-9 and TRBJ2-5; 7 nucleotides agree with TRBD1. V lost 6 bases and J lost 2; bases outside the gene matches: 9. The CDR3 contains 15 residues. Germline V gives CDR1 SEHNR, CDR2 FQNEAQ (reference sequence). The CDR3 DNA sequence: TGTGCCAGCAGGGGATACAGGGGCCTTCAAGAGACCCAGTACTTC. The encoded protein is CASRGYRGLQETQYF.

The chain couples TRBV5-1 to TRBJ1-2; 9 bases are shared with TRBD1. From germline, CDR1 is SGHRS and CDR2 YFSETQ. The V and J ends lost 2 bases and 1 base, in that order; junction bases with no gene match: 6. This CDR3 has 16 residues. The CDR3 nucleotides read TGCGCCAGCAGCTTAGGGACAGGGACCCTTAACTATGGCTACACCTTC. Its protein product is CASSLGTGTLNYGYTF.

Turning to this clone: In the same sample, other DNA sequences code for this CDR3. CDR3 sequence: CASSSGQGDTEAFF. CDR3 coding DNA: TGTGCCAGCAGTTCAGGACAGGGAGACACTGAAGCTTTCTTT. V is TRBV28 and J is TRBJ1-1, with 8 nucleotides matching TRBD1. Losses at the gene ends were 4 bases for V and 3 bases for J; bases not matched to a gene: 4. There are 14 residues in the CDR3. Germline CDR1 reads MDHEN; CDR2 reads SYDVKM.

The V call is TRBV4-1, the J call TRBJ1-2, with no clear D. Between the trimmed V and J ends, which lost 3 bases and 6 bases, there was a span of 5 bases. The germline gives CDR1 MGHRA, CDR2 YSYEKL. The CDR3 runs to 11 residues. The CDR3, as DNA: TGCGCCAGCAGCCACGGGAATGGCTACACCTTC. This encodes CASSHGNGYTF.

V and J are TRBV19 and TRBJ1-2; 8 nucleotides match TRBD1. J gave up 3 bases and V 3 bases, and 6 bases lay outside the gene matches. CDR3 length: 15 residues. Germline V gene data show CDR1 as LNHDA and CDR2 as SQIVND (reference sequence). As DNA, the CDR3 is TGTGCCAGTAGTATTTCGCAGGGGGCCTACTATGGCTACACCTTC. Translated, it gives CASSISQGAYYGYTF.

CDR3 amino acids: CASSSFIDRAISGYTF. The CDR3 bases are TGTGCCAGCAGTTCCTTTATCGACAGGGCAATTTCTGGCTACACCTTC. The V call is TRBV6-6, the J call TRBJ1-2; 7 positions match TRBD1. The germline V gene has CDR1 MNHNY and CDR2 SVGAGI (reference sequence). With V trimmed by 4 bases and J by 7 bases, 15 bases remained unmatched. The CDR3 runs 16 residues.

V gene TRBV7-3 combines with J gene TRBJ2-3; TRBD1 matches 7 bases. V gave up 2 bases and J gave up 1 base; unmatched junction bases: 0. Germline assignment: CDR1 SGHTA and CDR2 FQGTGA. There are 14 residues in the CDR3. The CDR3 region has the DNA TGTGCCAGCAGCTTAGGGACAGGCACAGATACGCAGTATTTT. It specifies CASSLGTGTDTQYF.

This chain links TRBV5-4 with TRBJ2-2, with 9 bases identical to TRBD2. V shed 2 bases and J 7 bases; nucleotides not matched to a gene: 9. The germline V gene has CDR1 SGHNT and CDR2 YYREEE (reference sequence). CDR3 length equals 16 residues. CDR3 amino acids: CASSLLVAGASGELFF. In DNA, the CDR3 is TGTGCCAGCAGCTTACTTGTAGCGGGGGCAAGCGGGGAGCTGTTTTTT.

The genes are TRBV6-7 and TRBJ2-7, with TRBD1 identical over 9 bases. TRBV6-7 is identified as an open reading frame with a role that is uncertain. The CDR3 contains 14 residues. The junction had 3 bases not matched to a gene; V was cut back by 2 bases and J by 4 bases. This chain's CDR3 is CASSYRDRDYEQYF. DNA for the CDR3: TGTGCCAGCAGTTACCGGGACAGGGATTACGAGCAGTACTTC.

The chain is built from TRBV7-8 and TRBJ1-3, with D possibly TRBD1 on 5 matching bases. The CDR3 consists of 16 residues. Deletions cut 1 base from V and 0 bases from J, with 10 bases between. The germline V gene encodes CDR1 SGHVS and CDR2 FQNEAQ. The CDR3 loop is CASSLVVQASGNTIYF. The DNA for the CDR3 is TGTGCCAGCAGCTTAGTAGTACAGGCCTCTGGAAACACCATATATTTT. Filled out from reference TRBV7-8 and TRBJ1-3, the complete variable domain reads GAGVSQSPRYKVAKRGQDVALRCDPISGHVSLFWYQQALGQGPEFLTYFQNEAQLDKSGLPSDRFFAERPEGSVSTLKIQRTQQEDSAVYLCASSLVVQASGNTIYFGEGSWLTVV.

The chain combines TRBV19 with TRBJ2-3, with 7 bases matching TRBD2. Trimming took 5 bases from V and 3 from J; bases not matched to a gene: 8. The germline gives CDR1 LNHDA, CDR2 SQIVND (reference sequence). This CDR3 is 15 amino acids long. The CDR3: CASSPDRGRTDTQYF. The DNA for the CDR3 is TGTGCCAGTAGTCCCGACCGCGGGAGAACAGATACGCAGTATTTT.

This rearrangement joins TRBV27 to TRBJ1-1; no clear D. The CDR3 consists of 17 residues. The V and J ends lost 4 bases and 1 base respectively, with 19 bases between them. Germline loops: CDR1 MNHEY, CDR2 SMNVEV (reference sequence). CDR3 loop: CASSSLLMWGPNTEAFF. CDR3 coding DNA: TGTGCCAGCAGTTCTCTCTTGATGTGGGGTCCGAACACTGAAGCTTTCTTT.

In its sample, this clone ranks as medium-sized (0.01 to 0.1%). This chain uses TRBV2 with TRBJ1-4; no firm D call. This CDR3 contains 13 residues. V was clipped by 3 bases and J by 6 bases, with 8 bases between them. Germline V CDR1 and CDR2: SNHLY, FYNNEI. CDR3 nucleotides: TGTGCCAGCAGTGACGGGGTTGATGAAAAACTGTTTTTT. Its translation is CASSDGVDEKLFF.

The gene calls are TRBV10-3 and TRBJ1-2; 7 nucleotides line up with TRBD1. CDR3 size: 15 residues. V lost 2 bases and J lost 2; bases outside the gene matches: 5. Germline values: CDR1 ENHRY, CDR2 SYGVKD. The CDR3 DNA follows: TGTGCCATCAGTGAGCAGTCGACAGGGAACTATGGCTACACCTTC. Protein sequence: CAISEQSTGNYGYTF.

The chain couples TRBV28 to TRBJ2-7; D uncertain. Deletions cut 8 bases from V and 3 bases from J, with 8 bases between. The CDR3 has 11 residues. Germline-derived CDR1 and CDR2 are MDHEN and SYDVKM. CDR3 amino acids: CASVHDYEQYF. The CDR3 region has the DNA TGTGCCAGCGTCCACGACTACGAGCAGTACTTC.

V gene TRBV30 combines with J gene TRBJ1-1, with D possibly being TRBD1 (5 bases). Germline-derived CDR1 and CDR2 are GTSNPN and SVGIG (reference sequence). The length of the CDR3 is 11 residues. V was trimmed by 3 bases and J by 6 bases, leaving 8 bases between them. CDR3 residues: CAWSPGAEAFF. CDR3 sequence (DNA): TGTGCCTGGAGCCCGGGGGCTGAAGCTTTCTTT.

The rearrangement joins TRBV2 to TRBJ1-2; the D is unclear. The CDR3 extends over 16 amino acids. In germline, CDR1 is SNHLY, CDR2 FYNNEI. V was trimmed by 1 base and J by 8 bases, leaving 20 bases between them. In DNA, the CDR3 is TGTGCCAGCAGTGAAGGGAATAGGAGTCCCCGTTTAGGCTACACCTTC. Translation: CASSEGNRSPRLGYTF.

The chain couples TRBV28 to TRBJ2-1; D remains unclear. CDR1 MDHEN and CDR2 SYDVKM come from the germline V gene. This CDR3 has 15 amino acids. V lost 5 bases and J 0 bases, leaving 11 bases between the germline ends. This CDR3 reads CASSIVDRSYNEQFF. CDR3 nucleotides: TGTGCCAGCAGTATCGTGGACCGCTCCTACAATGAGCAGTTCTTC.

The chain links TRBV5-1 to TRBJ1-1, with D possibly being TRBD1 (6 bases). This CDR3 contains 14 residues. Germline CDR1 and CDR2: SGHRS and YFSETQ. The V end lost 1 base, the J end lost 4 bases, and 11 bases lay between the germline ends. CDR3 nucleotide sequence: TGCGCCAGCAGCTTGACAGGGAAGGGCACTGAAGCTTTCTTT. This gives the protein CASSLTGKGTEAFF. Using reference TRBV5-1 and TRBJ1-1 for the parts outside the CDR3, the full variable domain is KAGVTQTPRYLIKTRGQQVTLSCSPISGHRSVSWYQQTPGQGLQFLFEYFSETQRNKGNFPGRFSGRQFSNSRSEMNVSTLELGDSALYLCASSLTGKGTEAFFGQGTRLTVV.

The chain has TRBV6-2 or TRBV6-3 and TRBJ2-1; D uncertain. V was pared by 3 bases and J by 2 bases, with 11 bases between. Germline V gene data show CDR1 as MNHEY and CDR2 as SVGEGT. The CDR3 is 15 amino acids. The CDR3 DNA reads as TGTGCCAGCAGTTATATGCAGGCCGCCTACAATGAGCAGTTCTTC. Amino acid sequence: CASSYMQAAYNEQFF.

This clone showed up just once. The V and J genes are TRBV28 and TRBJ1-1, with D uncertain. CDR1 and CDR2 from the germline V gene are MDHEN and SYDVKM. V gave up 7 bases and J gave up 0 bases, with 3 bases separating them. This CDR3 contains 11 residues. This chain's CDR3 is CASTLNTEAFF. The CDR3 DNA reads as TGTGCCAGCACCCTGAACACTGAAGCTTTCTTT.

The chain employs TRBV10-3 and TRBJ2-1; the D gene is possibly TRBD1 (6 bases). V was pared by 4 bases and J by 0 bases, with 13 bases between. The CDR3 totals 16 residues. CDR1 is ENHRY and CDR2 is SYGVKD in the germline V gene. The CDR3 DNA reads TGTGCCATCAGTGTAAAGGGGACAAGCTCCTACAATGAGCAGTTCTTC. It encodes CAISVKGTSSYNEQFF.

The rearrangement uses TRBV29-1 and TRBJ2-7; TRBD1 agrees at 10 bases. This CDR3 region has 13 residues. CDR1 and CDR2 from the germline V gene are SQVTM and ANQGSEA. V dropped 6 bases and J dropped 0; count of bases not matched to a gene: 2. CDR3 DNA: TGCAGCGTCCGGGACAGGGGCTCCTACGAGCAGTACTTC. This codes for CSVRDRGSYEQYF.

The rearrangement joins TRBV6-5 to TRBJ2-4; 7 bases are a match to TRBD2. CDR1 MNHEY and CDR2 SVGAGI come from the germline V gene. With V trimmed by 8 bases and J by 5 bases, 9 bases remained unmatched. This CDR3 region has 14 residues. The CDR3 nucleotides read TGTGCCAGCCGCGTTGGGCTAGCGGAAAACATTCAGTACTTC. Encoded protein: CASRVGLAENIQYF.

This rearrangement joins TRBV3-1 (or the pseudogene TRBV3-2) to TRBJ1-3, with D perhaps matching TRBD1 (6 bases). Germline CDR1 reads LGHDT; CDR2 reads YNNKEL (reference sequence). Trimming shortened V by 4 bases and J by 4 bases, and 14 bases separated the two germline ends. This CDR3 is built from 15 residues. In DNA, the CDR3 is TGTGCCAGCAGCCTTACAGGGAGTTCGGGAAACACCATATATTTT. This translates into CASSLTGSSGNTIYF.

This clone was observed a few times. The rearrangement links TRBV6-2 or TRBV6-3 to TRBJ2-5; 8 bases agree with TRBD2. Unmatched junction bases numbered 23, after V lost 6 bases and J lost 2 bases. Germline-derived CDR1 and CDR2 are MNHEY and SVGEGT. The CDR3 covers 20 residues. The CDR3 DNA reads TGTGCCAGCAGCAGCTTAGCGGGAAAACAACCCGGGGGAGGGCAAGAGACCCAGTACTTC. Its protein product is CASSSLAGKQPGGGQETQYF.